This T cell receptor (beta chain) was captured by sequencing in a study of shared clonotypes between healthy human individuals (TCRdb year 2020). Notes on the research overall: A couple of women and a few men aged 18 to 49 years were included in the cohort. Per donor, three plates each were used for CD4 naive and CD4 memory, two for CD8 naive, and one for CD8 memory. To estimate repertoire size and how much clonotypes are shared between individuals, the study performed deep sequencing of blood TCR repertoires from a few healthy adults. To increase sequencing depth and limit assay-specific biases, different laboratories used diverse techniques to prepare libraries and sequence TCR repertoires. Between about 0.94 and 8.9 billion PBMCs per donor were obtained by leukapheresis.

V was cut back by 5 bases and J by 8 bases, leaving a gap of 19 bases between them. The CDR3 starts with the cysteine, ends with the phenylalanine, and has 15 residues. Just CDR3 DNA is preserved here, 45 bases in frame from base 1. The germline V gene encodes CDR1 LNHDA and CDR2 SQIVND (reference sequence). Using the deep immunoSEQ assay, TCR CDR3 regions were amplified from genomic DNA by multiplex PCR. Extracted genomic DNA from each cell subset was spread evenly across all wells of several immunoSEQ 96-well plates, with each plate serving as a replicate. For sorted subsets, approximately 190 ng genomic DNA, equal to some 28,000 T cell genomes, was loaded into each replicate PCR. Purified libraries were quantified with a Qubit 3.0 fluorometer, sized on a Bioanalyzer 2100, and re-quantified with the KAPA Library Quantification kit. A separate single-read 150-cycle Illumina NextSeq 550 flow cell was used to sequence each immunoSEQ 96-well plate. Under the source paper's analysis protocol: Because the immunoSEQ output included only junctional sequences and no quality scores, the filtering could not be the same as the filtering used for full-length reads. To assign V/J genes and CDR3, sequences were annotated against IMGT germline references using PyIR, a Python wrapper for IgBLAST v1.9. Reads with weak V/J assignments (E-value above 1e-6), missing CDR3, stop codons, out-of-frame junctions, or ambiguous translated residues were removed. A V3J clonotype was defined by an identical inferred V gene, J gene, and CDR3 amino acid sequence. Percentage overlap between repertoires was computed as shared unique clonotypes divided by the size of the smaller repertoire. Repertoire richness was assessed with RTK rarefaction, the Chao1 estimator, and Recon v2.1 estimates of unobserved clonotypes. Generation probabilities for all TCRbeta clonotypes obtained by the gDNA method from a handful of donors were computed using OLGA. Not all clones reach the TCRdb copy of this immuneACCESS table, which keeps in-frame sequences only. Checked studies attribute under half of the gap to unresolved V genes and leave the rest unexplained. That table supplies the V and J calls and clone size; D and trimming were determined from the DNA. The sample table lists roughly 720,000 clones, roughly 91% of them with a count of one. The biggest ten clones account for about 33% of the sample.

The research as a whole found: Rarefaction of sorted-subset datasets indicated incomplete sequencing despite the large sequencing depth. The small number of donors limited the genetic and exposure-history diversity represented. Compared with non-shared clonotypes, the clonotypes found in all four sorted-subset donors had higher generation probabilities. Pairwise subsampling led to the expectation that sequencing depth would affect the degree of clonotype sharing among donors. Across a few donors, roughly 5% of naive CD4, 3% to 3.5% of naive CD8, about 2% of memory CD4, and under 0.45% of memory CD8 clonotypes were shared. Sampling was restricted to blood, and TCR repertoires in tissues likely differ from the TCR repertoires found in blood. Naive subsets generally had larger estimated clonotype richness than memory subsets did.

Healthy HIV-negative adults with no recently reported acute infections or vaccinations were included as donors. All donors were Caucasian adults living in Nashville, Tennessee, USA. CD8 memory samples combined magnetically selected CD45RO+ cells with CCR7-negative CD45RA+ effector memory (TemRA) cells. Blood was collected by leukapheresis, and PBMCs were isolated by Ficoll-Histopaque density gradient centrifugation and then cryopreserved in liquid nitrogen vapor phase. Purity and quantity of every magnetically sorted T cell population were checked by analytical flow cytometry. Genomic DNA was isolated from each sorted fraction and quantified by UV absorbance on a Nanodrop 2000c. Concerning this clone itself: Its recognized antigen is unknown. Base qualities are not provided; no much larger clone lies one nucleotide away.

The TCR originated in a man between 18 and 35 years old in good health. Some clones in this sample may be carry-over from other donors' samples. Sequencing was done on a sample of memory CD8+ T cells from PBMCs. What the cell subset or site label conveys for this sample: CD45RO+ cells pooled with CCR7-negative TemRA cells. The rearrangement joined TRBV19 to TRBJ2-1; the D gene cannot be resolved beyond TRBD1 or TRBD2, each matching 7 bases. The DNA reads TGTGCCAGTAGTTGGCGCAGGGGGGGTCGGGATGAGCAGTTCTTC. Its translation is CASSWRRGGRDEQFF.